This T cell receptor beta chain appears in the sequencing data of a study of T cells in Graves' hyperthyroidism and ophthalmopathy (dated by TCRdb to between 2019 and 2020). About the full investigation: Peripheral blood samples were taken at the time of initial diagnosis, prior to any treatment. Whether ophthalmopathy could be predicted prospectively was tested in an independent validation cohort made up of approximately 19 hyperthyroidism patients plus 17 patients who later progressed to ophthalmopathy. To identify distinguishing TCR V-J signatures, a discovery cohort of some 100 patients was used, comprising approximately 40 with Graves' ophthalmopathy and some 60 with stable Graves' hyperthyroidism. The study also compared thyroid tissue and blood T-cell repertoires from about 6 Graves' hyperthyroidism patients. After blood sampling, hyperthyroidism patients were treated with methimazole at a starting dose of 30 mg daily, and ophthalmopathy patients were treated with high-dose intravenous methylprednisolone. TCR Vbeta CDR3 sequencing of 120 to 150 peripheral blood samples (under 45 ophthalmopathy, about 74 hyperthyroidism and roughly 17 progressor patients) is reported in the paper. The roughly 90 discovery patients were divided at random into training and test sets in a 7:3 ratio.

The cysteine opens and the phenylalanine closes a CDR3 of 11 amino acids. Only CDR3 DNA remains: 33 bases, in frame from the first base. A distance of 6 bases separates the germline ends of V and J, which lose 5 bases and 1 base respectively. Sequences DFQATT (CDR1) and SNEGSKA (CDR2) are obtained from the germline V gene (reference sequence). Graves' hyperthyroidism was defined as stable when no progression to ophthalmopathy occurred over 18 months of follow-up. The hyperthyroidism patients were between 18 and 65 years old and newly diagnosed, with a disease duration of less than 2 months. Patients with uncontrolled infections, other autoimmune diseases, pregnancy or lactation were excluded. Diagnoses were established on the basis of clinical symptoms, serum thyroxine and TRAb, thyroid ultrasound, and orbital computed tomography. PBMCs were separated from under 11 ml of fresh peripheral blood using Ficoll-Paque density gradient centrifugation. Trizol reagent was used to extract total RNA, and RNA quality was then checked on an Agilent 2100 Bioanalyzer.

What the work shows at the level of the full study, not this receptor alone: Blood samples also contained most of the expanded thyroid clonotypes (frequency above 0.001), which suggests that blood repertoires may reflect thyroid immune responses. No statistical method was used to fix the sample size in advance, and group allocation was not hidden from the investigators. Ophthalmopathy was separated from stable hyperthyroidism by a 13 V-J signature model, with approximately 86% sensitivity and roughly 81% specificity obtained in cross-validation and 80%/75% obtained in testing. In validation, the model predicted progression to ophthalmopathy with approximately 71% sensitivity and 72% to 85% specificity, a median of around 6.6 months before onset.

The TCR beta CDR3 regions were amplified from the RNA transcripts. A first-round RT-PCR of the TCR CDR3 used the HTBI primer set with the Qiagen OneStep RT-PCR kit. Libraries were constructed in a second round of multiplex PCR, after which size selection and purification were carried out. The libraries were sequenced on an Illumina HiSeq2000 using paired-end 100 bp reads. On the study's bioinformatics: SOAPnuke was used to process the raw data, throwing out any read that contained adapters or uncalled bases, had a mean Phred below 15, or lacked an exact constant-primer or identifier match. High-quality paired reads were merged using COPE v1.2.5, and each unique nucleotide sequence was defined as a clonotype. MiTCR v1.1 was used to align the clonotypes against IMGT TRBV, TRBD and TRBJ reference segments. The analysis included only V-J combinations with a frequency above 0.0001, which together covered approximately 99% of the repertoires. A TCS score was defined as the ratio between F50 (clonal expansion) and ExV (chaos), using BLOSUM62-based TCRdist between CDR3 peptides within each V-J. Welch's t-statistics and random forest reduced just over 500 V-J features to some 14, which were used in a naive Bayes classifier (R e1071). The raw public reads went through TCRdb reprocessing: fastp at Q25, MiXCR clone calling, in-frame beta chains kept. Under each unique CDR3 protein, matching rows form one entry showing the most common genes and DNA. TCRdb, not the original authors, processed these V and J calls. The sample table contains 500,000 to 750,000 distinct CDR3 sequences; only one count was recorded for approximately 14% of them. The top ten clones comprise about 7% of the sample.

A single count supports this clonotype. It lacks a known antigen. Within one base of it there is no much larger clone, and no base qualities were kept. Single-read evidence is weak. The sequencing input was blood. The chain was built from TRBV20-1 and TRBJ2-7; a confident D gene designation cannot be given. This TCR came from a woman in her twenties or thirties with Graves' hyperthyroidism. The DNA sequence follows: TGCAGTGCTCACCTTTCCTACGAGCAGTACTTC. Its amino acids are CSAHLSYEQYF.